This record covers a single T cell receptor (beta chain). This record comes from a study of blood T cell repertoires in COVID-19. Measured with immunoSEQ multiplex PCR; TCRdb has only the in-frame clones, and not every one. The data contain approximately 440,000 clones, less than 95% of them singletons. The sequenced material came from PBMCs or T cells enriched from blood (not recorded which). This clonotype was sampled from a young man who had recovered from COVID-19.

The CDR3 spells CASSLNQGLNEKLFF. The CDR3 coding sequence is TGTGCCAGCAGTTTAAATCAGGGACTTAATGAAAAACTGTTTTTT. This chain uses TRBV28 with TRBJ1-4, with D perhaps matching TRBD1 (5 bases). Germline V CDR1 and CDR2: MDHEN, SYDVKM. CDR3 length equals 15 residues. V gave up 2 bases and J gave up 4 bases, with 11 bases separating them.